The next 25 T cell receptor beta chains were all read from a single sample in a study of a mutant IDH1 vaccine in newly diagnosed glioma. Described time point: week 23, last vaccination. The vaccine gave 300 ug of a 20-mer mutant IDH1 peptide subcutaneously per dose. Their recognized antigens are unknown. Data came from immunoSEQ multiplex PCR; TCRdb stores just in-frame clones and leaves some out. The sample lists roughly 74,000 clones; 85% were seen once. Sequences were derived from PBMCs, sampled from a glioma patient whose treatment included an IDH1 peptide vaccine. Every receptor here comes from a man aged 25 to 40 with glioma. Some clones in this sample may be carry-over from other donors' samples.

This clone was seen a handful of times. The rearrangement joins TRBV28 to TRBJ1-2, with 11 positions matching TRBD1. V dropped 6 bases and J dropped 8; count of bases not matched to a gene: 8. CDR1 and CDR2 from the germline V gene are MDHEN and SYDVKM. The CDR3 runs 14 residues. The CDR3 reads CASSIPGTGGGYTF. CDR3 nucleotide sequence: TGTGCCAGCAGCATCCCCGGGACAGGGGGAGGCTACACCTTC.

This clone was observed a single time. This rearrangement joins TRBV5-4 to TRBJ2-7; possible D gene TRBD2, 7 bases. This CDR3 has 15 amino acids. The ends were cut back, 1 base at V and 9 bases at J, with 20 bases in the middle. Germline CDR1 SGHNT, CDR2 YYREEE (reference sequence). The CDR3 DNA follows: TGTGCCAGCAGCTTGCAAGGAGGAGGGGGGGAAGTGCAGTACTTC. Amino acid sequence: CASSLQGGGGEVQYF.

This clone was seen a single time. J is TRBJ1-5 and V is TRBV23-1; weak D call: TRBD1 (5 bases). TRBV23-1 is classed as an ORF, of uncertain function. There are 18 residues in the CDR3. V lost 1 base and J 0 bases, leaving 16 bases between the germline ends. The CDR3 region is CASSQLGEGHGSNQPQHF. The CDR3 coding sequence is TGCGCCAGCAGTCAATTGGGCGAGGGGCACGGTAGCAATCAGCCCCAGCATTTT.

The count of this clone is one. The chain employs TRBV5-8 and TRBJ1-1; 7 bases fit TRBD1. The ends lost 6 bases at V and 7 bases at J; junction bases unmatched: 12. The CDR3 extends over 14 amino acids. Germline V lookup: CDR1 SGHTS, CDR2 YDEGEE. CDR3 sequence: CASISAQDRIEAFF. CDR3 nucleotide sequence: TGTGCCAGCATCAGCGCCCAGGACAGGATTGAAGCTTTCTTT.

The table lists this clone with a few counts. The chain is built from TRBV30 and TRBJ1-6; D may be TRBD1 (6 bases). The CDR3 covers 17 residues. The ends were cut back, 2 bases at V and 14 bases at J, with 28 bases in the middle. Germline CDR1 and CDR2: GTSNPN and SVGIG (reference sequence). CDR3 sequence reads: CAWSPPLTRGLYVALHF. The DNA for the CDR3 is TGTGCCTGGAGTCCTCCCCTCACACGGGGGCTTTATGTAGCCCTCCACTTT.

The chain is built from TRBV5-1 and TRBJ1-5; possibly TRBD1 for D (6 bases). Trimming took off 9 bases at V and 9 bases at J, with 25 bases between the two ends. The CDR3 contains 15 residues. Germline V gene data show CDR1 as SGHRS and CDR2 as YFSETQ. Written as DNA, the CDR3 is TGCGCCATCTCTGAGGACAGCAAACTGAGTTGGCCCCAGCATTTT. It encodes CAISEDSKLSWPQHF.

The chain joins TRBV18 to TRBJ2-3; D gene uncertain. Looked up from germline, CDR1 is KGHSH and CDR2 is LQKENI. This CDR3 spans 14 amino acids. The V end was cut by 3 bases, the J end by 4 bases, with 11 bases between. The CDR3 loop reads CASSPPNLADTQYF. DNA of the CDR3: TGTGCCAGCTCACCGCCGAACCTTGCAGATACGCAGTATTTT. Combining the CDR3 with reference TRBV18 and TRBJ2-3 gives the whole variable domain NAGVMQNPRHLVRRRGQEARLRCSPMKGHSHVYWYRQLPEEGLKFMVYLQKENIIDESGMPKERFSAEFPKEGPSILRIQQVVRGDSAAYFCASSPPNLADTQYFGPGTRLTVL.

V is TRBV30 and J is TRBJ1-6; D is unresolved. The CDR3 consists of 15 residues. V was pared by 2 bases and J by 4 bases, with 12 bases between. Germline values: CDR1 GTSNPN, CDR2 SVGIG (reference sequence). For the CDR3, the DNA is TGTGCCTGGAGTTCCCTCTCCGGGTATAATTCACCCCTCCACTTT. Translation gives CAWSSLSGYNSPLHF. Complete variable domain (other parts from reference TRBV30 and TRBJ1-6): SQTIHQWPATLVQPVGSPLSLECTVEGTSNPNLYWYRQAAGRGLQLLFYSVGIGQISSEVPQNLSASRPQDRQFILSSKKLLLSDSGFYLCAWSSLSGYNSPLHFGNGTRLTVT.

The CDR3 nucleotides read TGTGCCAGCAGCATCGGGTTCCAAGAGACCCAGTACTTC. Its translation is CASSIGFQETQYF. This chain joins TRBV11-3 and TRBJ2-5; D gene unclear. Trimming removed 5 bases at V and 1 base at J, with 8 bases between. The CDR3 is made up of 13 amino acids. Germline CDR1 and CDR2: SGHNT and YENEEA.

This chain links TRBV27 with TRBJ2-7, with D possibly being TRBD2 (6 bases). The V and J ends lost 5 bases and 4 bases respectively, with 18 bases between them. CDR3 length equals 15 residues. Germline CDR1 MNHEY, CDR2 SMNVEV (reference sequence). Here the CDR3 reads CASSLRHGGNYEQYF. The CDR3 nucleotides are TGTGCCAGCAGTCTACGACATGGAGGGAATTACGAGCAGTACTTC.

This clone has more than one count but fewer than ten. The chain links TRBV5-1 to TRBJ2-7; D possibly corresponds to TRBD2 (6 bases). The CDR3 totals 14 residues. Trimming cost V 0 bases and J 5 bases, with 12 bases left between them. The germline gives CDR1 SGHRS, CDR2 YFSETQ. CDR3 protein: CASSLAQPGDEQYF. The CDR3 region has the DNA TGCGCCAGCAGCTTGGCCCAACCGGGGGACGAGCAGTACTTC.

The gene calls are TRBV5-4 and TRBJ2-2, with 7 bases fitting TRBD2. Germline V lookup: CDR1 SGHNT, CDR2 YYREEE (reference sequence). Trimming removed 4 bases from V and 3 bases from J; junction bases left unmatched: 3. The CDR3 has 14 amino acids. The CDR3 loop is CASSMGGDTGELFF. The DNA of the CDR3 is TGTGCCAGCAGCATGGGGGGGGACACCGGGGAGCTGTTTTTT.

In this sample, this clone turned up once. V usage is TRBV13 and J usage is TRBJ2-2; D could derive from TRBD1 or TRBD2 (6 bases each). CDR3 length: 15 residues. V shed 0 bases and J shed 5 bases, with 10 bases lying between them. Germline V gene sequence: CDR1 PRHDT, CDR2 FYEKMQ (reference sequence). As DNA, the CDR3 is TGTGCCAGCAGCTTAGGTAGGGGGAGGACCGGGGAGCTGTTTTTT. Amino acid sequence: CASSLGRGRTGELFF.

In its sample, this clone was seen once. This chain uses TRBV7-2 with TRBJ1-2; 9 nucleotides line up with TRBD1. The CDR3 has 14 amino acids. Germline trimming cut 1 base from V and 11 bases from J; bases unmatched to any gene: 8. Looked up from germline, CDR1 is SGHTA and CDR2 is FQGNSA. CDR3 residues: CASSLVQGASGYTF. CDR3 bases: TGTGCCAGCAGCTTAGTACAGGGGGCGAGTGGATACACCTTC.

The V and J genes are TRBV5-6 and TRBJ1-3, with D tentatively TRBD1 (5 bases). The CDR3 loop spans 13 amino acids. CDR1 is SGHDT, CDR2 YYEEEE, per germline. V was pared by 2 bases and J by 2 bases, with 5 bases between. CDR3 sequence: CASSFRAGNTIYF. Written as DNA, the CDR3 is TGTGCCAGCAGCTTCAGGGCTGGAAACACCATATATTTT.

The rearrangement joins TRBV5-8 to TRBJ2-1; the D is unclear. Germline CDR1 SGHTS, CDR2 YDEGEE. V was cut by 3 bases and J by 4 bases, with 5 bases left in between. The CDR3 length is 12 residues. In DNA form, the CDR3 reads TGTGCCAGCAGCTCGCGATACAATGAGCAGTTCTTC. It codes for CASSSRYNEQFF. Looking up the rest from reference TRBV5-8 and TRBJ2-1 gives the full variable domain: EAGVTQSPTHLIKTRGQQATLRCSPISGHTSVYWYQQALGLGLQFLLWYDEGEERNRGNFPPRFSGRQFPNYSSELNVNALELEDSALYLCASSSRYNEQFFGPGTRLTVL.

This clone was seen more than once but under ten times. The chain has TRBV15 and TRBJ1-1; tentatively, D is TRBD1 (5 bases). The CDR3 runs to 14 residues. In germline, CDR1 is LNHNV, CDR2 YYDKDF (reference sequence). The V and J ends lost 3 bases and 8 bases respectively, with 16 bases between them. The CDR3 loop is CATSRAPLRGEAFF. The CDR3 region has the DNA TGTGCCACCAGCAGGGCCCCATTAAGGGGCGAAGCTTTCTTT. Together with reference TRBV15 and TRBJ1-1, the CDR3 gives the full variable domain: DAMVIQNPRYQVTQFGKPVTLSCSQTLNHNVMYWYQQKSSQAPKLLFHYYDKDFNNEADTPDNFQSRRPNTSFCFLDIRSPGLGDTAMYLCATSRAPLRGEAFFGQGTRLTVV.

This clone was seen more than once but under ten times. The V and J genes are TRBV5-5 and TRBJ1-1; maybe TRBD1 (5 bases). This CDR3 is 14 amino acids long. Germline V gene data show CDR1 as SGHKS and CDR2 as YYEKEE (reference sequence). Trimming removed 5 bases from V and 8 bases from J, with 19 bases in between. The CDR3, as DNA: TGTGCCAGCAGGGTGAGGGACGGGAGAACCGAAGCTTTCTTT. Residues: CASRVRDGRTEAFF.

The chain joins TRBV27 to TRBJ2-1, with a tentative D call TRBD1 (5 bases). From germline, CDR1 is MNHEY and CDR2 SMNVEV (reference sequence). The CDR3 is made up of 14 amino acids. The V gene lost 5 bases and the J gene lost 4 bases, with 12 bases spanning the gap. CDR3 sequence: CASSPRTPYNEQFF. In nucleotides, the CDR3 is TGTGCCAGCAGTCCCCGGACACCTTACAATGAGCAGTTCTTC.

This clone was observed a few times. The rearrangement links TRBV28 to TRBJ2-1; a weak D match, TRBD1 (6 bases). This CDR3 has 15 amino acids. Germline V gene sequence: CDR1 MDHEN, CDR2 SYDVKM. The germline V and J ends were trimmed by 10 bases and 1 base, with 17 bases remaining between them. This CDR3 reads CATTTGYGSYNEQFF. CDR3 nucleotides: TGTGCCACCACAACAGGGTACGGGTCCTACAATGAGCAGTTCTTC.

This clone was detected a few times. Other DNA sequences within the sample encode an identical CDR3. The genes are TRBV29-1 and TRBJ2-7, with D unclear. V lost 5 bases to trimming and J lost 2 bases, with 4 bases between them. In germline, CDR1 is SQVTM, CDR2 ANQGSEA. The CDR3 runs to 10 residues. The CDR3 DNA is TGCAGCGTTCTGACCTACGAGCAGTACTTC. It translates to CSVLTYEQYF.

The chain recombines TRBV2 with TRBJ2-7; 15 nucleotides align to TRBD2. Germline-derived CDR1 and CDR2 are SNHLY and FYNNEI. The CDR3 contains 16 residues. V shed 6 bases and J 4 bases; nucleotides not matched to a gene: 7. The DNA for the CDR3 is TGTGCCAGCAGCGACGGGACTAGCGGGGGGCGGTACGAGCAGTACTTC. This sequence encodes CASSDGTSGGRYEQYF.

The chain combines TRBV7-9 with TRBJ2-3; unclear D gene. The CDR3 covers 10 residues. Germline CDR1 SEHNR, CDR2 FQNEAQ (reference sequence). V was cut by 10 bases and J by 2 bases, with 4 bases left in between. The CDR3 nucleotides are TGTGCCATGACCACAGATACGCAGTATTTT. Translating it yields CAMTTDTQYF.

This chain links TRBV7-3 with TRBJ2-5, with D tentatively TRBD2 (5 bases). Trimming took off 2 bases at V and 1 base at J, with 8 bases between the two ends. Germline loops: CDR1 SGHTA, CDR2 FQGTGA. The CDR3 consists of 14 residues. CDR3 in amino acids: CASSLRGPQETQYF. The CDR3 DNA sequence: TGTGCCAGCAGCTTACGAGGGCCCCAAGAGACCCAGTACTTC.

The chain employs TRBV19 and TRBJ2-7; D perhaps matches TRBD1 (5 bases). V was cut by 1 base and J by 1 base, with 8 bases left in between. CDR1 and CDR2 from the germline V gene are LNHDA and SQIVND (reference sequence). The CDR3 extends over 14 amino acids. The DNA for the CDR3 is TGTGCCAGTAGTATAGCCCAGGGTTCCTACGAGCAGTACTTC. Encoded protein: CASSIAQGSYEQYF.